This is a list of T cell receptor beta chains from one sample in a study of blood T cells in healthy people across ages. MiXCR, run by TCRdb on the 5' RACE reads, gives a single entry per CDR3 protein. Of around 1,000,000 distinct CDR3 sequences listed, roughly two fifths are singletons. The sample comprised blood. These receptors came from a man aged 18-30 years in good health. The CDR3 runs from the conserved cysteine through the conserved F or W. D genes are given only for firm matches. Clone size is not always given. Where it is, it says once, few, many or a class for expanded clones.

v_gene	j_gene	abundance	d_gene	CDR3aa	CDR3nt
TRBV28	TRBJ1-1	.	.	CASIGAVGNTEAFF	TGTGCCAGCATCGGGGCAGTCGGGAACACTGAAGCTTTCTTT
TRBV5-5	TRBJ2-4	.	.	CASSSRTENIQYF	TGTGCCAGCAGCTCTCGGACAGAAAACATTCAGTACTTC
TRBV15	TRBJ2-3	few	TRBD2	CATGTSGTDTQYF	TGTGCCACCGGGACTAGCGGCACAGATACGCAGTATTTT
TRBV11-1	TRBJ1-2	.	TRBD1	CASSLNRNEVTGPPPHRGYTF	TGTGCCAGCAGCTTAAATCGGAACGAGGTGACAGGGCCCCCTCCCCATAGGGGCTACACCTTC
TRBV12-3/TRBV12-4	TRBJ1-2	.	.	CASSFSGGVGYGYTF	TGTGCCAGCAGTTTTAGCGGGGGCGTCGGCTATGGCTACACCTTC
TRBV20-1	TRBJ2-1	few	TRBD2	CSAVLSRGGGHEQFF	TGCAGTGCTGTCCTCTCCCGCGGGGGTGGGCATGAGCAGTTCTTC
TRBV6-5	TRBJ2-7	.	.	CASRYKDGSSYEQYF	TGTGCCAGCAGGTACAAAGATGGTAGCTCCTACGAGCAGTACTTC
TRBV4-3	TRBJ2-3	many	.	CASSQGETSTDTQYF	TGCGCCAGCAGCCAAGGCGAGACAAGCACAGATACGCAGTATTTT
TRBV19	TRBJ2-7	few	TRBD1	CASSTGGKDTQYF	TGTGCCAGTAGTACAGGGGGAAAAGATACGCAGTACTTC
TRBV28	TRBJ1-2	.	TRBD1	CASSMTGIYGYTF	TGTGCCAGCAGCATGACAGGGATCTATGGCTACACCTTC
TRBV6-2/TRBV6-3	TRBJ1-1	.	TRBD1	CASSYLRDRGAEAFF	TGTGCCAGCAGTTACCTTCGGGACAGGGGGGCTGAAGCTTTCTTT
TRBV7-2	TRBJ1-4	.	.	CASSPPLGRGNEKLFF	TGTGCCAGCAGCCCTCCCCTGGGGCGCGGAAATGAAAAACTGTTTTTT
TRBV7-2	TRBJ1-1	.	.	CASSRNFLASRAEAFF	TGTGCCAGCAGTCGAAACTTTCTCGCGTCGCGGGCTGAAGCTTTCTTT